A single sample is the source of the 21 T cell receptor beta chains below, sequenced in a study of cytomegalovirus exposure and HLA in healthy donors (dated by TCRdb to 2016 to 2017). The protocol used for the library was the immunoSEQ multiplex PCR assay. For the multiplex PCR, a mixture combining 60 forward primers for TCR Vbeta segments and 13 reverse primers for TCR Jbeta segments was used. Sourced from immuneACCESS, this table was stored by TCRdb with only in-frame sequences that have V and J called. A share of the clones is absent; for the studies checked, an unresolved V gene accounts for under half, and the remainder has no known explanation. This sample gives 120,000 to 150,000 clones in total; about 80% of them show up just once. Together, the top ten hold roughly 4% of the sample. What was sequenced was PBMCs. The source is a man between 18 and 29 years old in good health and CMV-seronegative.

V usage is TRBV6-4 and J usage is TRBJ2-1; TRBD2 matches 8 bases. CDR1 and CDR2 (germline): MRHNA, SNTAGT. The CDR3 contains 14 residues. V shed 3 bases, J shed 4 bases, and the junction held 2 bases outside the gene matches. Written as DNA, the CDR3 is TGTGCCAGCAGTGAACTAGCGGAGTACAATGAGCAGTTCTTC. Its protein is CASSELAEYNEQFF.

The rearrangement links TRBV6-1 to TRBJ1-2; D remains ambiguous. This CDR3 is 15 amino acids long. From germline, CDR1 is MNHNS and CDR2 SASEGT. Trimming removed 3 bases at V and 0 bases at J, with 11 bases between. This CDR3 reads CASSDVYGTNYGYTF. CDR3 DNA: TGTGCCAGCAGTGATGTCTACGGTACTAACTATGGCTACACCTTC.

The rearrangement links TRBV2 to TRBJ1-1; D ambiguous. The CDR3 consists of 15 residues. Germline V CDR1 and CDR2: SNHLY, FYNNEI. V was shortened by 5 bases and J by 1 base, with 14 bases between the two germline ends. CDR3 sequence: CASSTPTSSNTEAFF. CDR3 nucleotides: TGTGCCAGCAGTACCCCGACATCATCGAACACTGAAGCTTTCTTT.

The chain combines TRBV9 with TRBJ2-1; 8 bases map to TRBD2. CDR3 length: 17 residues. The V and J ends lost 9 bases and 7 bases, in that order; junction bases with no gene match: 21. Germline V gene sequence: CDR1 SGDLS, CDR2 YYNGEE. The DNA for the CDR3 is TGTGCCAACCGATTGTCCCCTCTACTAGCGGCGATAAATGAGCAGTTCTTC. This sequence encodes CANRLSPLLAAINEQFF.

The gene calls are TRBV29-1 and TRBJ2-1; 9 bases are a match to TRBD2. This CDR3 is built from 13 residues. The V gene's germline CDR1 is SQVTM and CDR2 ANQGSEA. Losses at the gene ends were 2 bases for V and 7 bases for J; bases not matched to a gene: 3. The CDR3 sequence: CSVESGGSNEQFF. The CDR3 DNA follows: TGCAGCGTTGAAAGCGGGGGGAGTAATGAGCAGTTCTTC.

The chain uses TRBV19 and TRBJ2-1; 7 bases line up with TRBD1. Per germline, CDR1 LNHDA and CDR2 SQIVND (reference sequence). CDR3 length: 14 amino acids. The J segment lost 4 bases and the V segment lost 7 bases, leaving 7 bases of the junction unmatched. CDR3 protein: CASTGQVDYNEQFF. In DNA form, the CDR3 reads TGTGCCAGTACTGGACAGGTAGATTACAATGAGCAGTTCTTC.

This chain joins TRBV9 and TRBJ2-2; D unresolved. The germline gives CDR1 SGDLS, CDR2 YYNGEE. The CDR3 consists of 16 residues. Trimming took 3 bases from V and 4 from J, leaving 16 bases between them. The CDR3 DNA follows: TGTGCCAGCAGCGAGCAAAGTACAGTAATCACCGGGGAGCTGTTTTTT. This gives the protein CASSEQSTVITGELFF.

In regard to this clone: In the same sample, other DNA sequences code for this CDR3. The chain carries TRBV30 and TRBJ2-4; 9 nucleotides agree with TRBD1. Looked up from germline, CDR1 is GTSNPN and CDR2 is SVGIG (reference sequence). V dropped 2 bases and J dropped 6; count of bases not matched to a gene: 5. CDR3 length: 14 residues. The chain's CDR3 is CAWSSGTGLNIQYF. In DNA form, the CDR3 reads TGTGCCTGGAGTAGTGGGACAGGGTTAAACATTCAGTACTTC.

This clone was found once. The V call is TRBV10-3, the J call TRBJ2-7, with 7 bases that match TRBD1. The CDR3 loop spans 14 amino acids. V was pared by 10 bases and J by 7 bases, with 16 bases of the junction left unmatched. Germline CDR1 reads ENHRY; CDR2 reads SYGVKD. CDR3 protein: CATGNEQGTEEQYF. The CDR3 DNA is TGTGCCACAGGAAACGAACAGGGGACGGAAGAGCAGTACTTC.

The V call is TRBV5-4, the J call TRBJ1-1, with a weak D call TRBD1 (6 bases). Looked up from germline, CDR1 is SGHNT and CDR2 is YYREEE (reference sequence). The CDR3 totals 15 residues. With 4 bases removed from V and 5 bases from J, the gap between germline ends came to 18 bases. The CDR3 loop is CASSLEGTGITEAFF. CDR3 coding DNA: TGTGCCAGCAGCCTGGAGGGAACAGGGATTACTGAAGCTTTCTTT.

The chain is built from TRBV2 and TRBJ1-5, with TRBD1 matching 7 bases. The junction had 4 bases not matched to a gene; V was cut back by 5 bases and J by 0 bases. There are 15 residues in the CDR3. The germline CDR1 and CDR2 sequences are SNHLY and FYNNEI. The CDR3 reads CASSRDSYSNQPQHF. The CDR3 region has the DNA TGTGCCAGCAGTCGGGACAGTTATAGCAATCAGCCCCAGCATTTT.

Only one count was recorded for this clone. The chain combines TRBV6-1 with TRBJ1-2, with 7 bases that match TRBD1. Germline CDR1 reads MNHNS; CDR2 reads SASEGT. The J segment lost 6 bases and the V segment lost 2 bases, leaving 6 bases of the junction unmatched. The length of the CDR3 is 14 residues. As DNA, the CDR3 is TGTGCCAGCAGTGAATATGGGGACAGTAATGGCTACACCTTC. Translated: CASSEYGDSNGYTF.

This chain links TRBV28 with TRBJ1-4; no clear D gene. Looked up from germline, CDR1 is MDHEN and CDR2 is SYDVKM. The CDR3 loop spans 16 amino acids. V lost 3 bases and J 4 bases, leaving 15 bases between the germline ends. The CDR3 loop reads CASSFSGGHSNEKLFF. Written as DNA, the CDR3 is TGTGCCAGCAGTTTCTCCGGAGGCCATAGTAATGAAAAACTGTTTTTT. Full variable domain (rest looked up from reference TRBV28 and TRBJ1-4): DVKVTQSSRYLVKRTGEKVFLECVQDMDHENMFWYRQDPGLGLRLIYFSYDVKMKEKGDIPEGYSVSREKKERFSLILESASTNQTSMYLCASSFSGGHSNEKLFFGSGTQLSVL.

The V gene is TRBV6-6, the J gene TRBJ1-2; tentatively, D is TRBD1 (5 bases). CDR3 length: 16 residues. V was pared by 2 bases and J by 0 bases, with 13 bases between. Germline values: CDR1 MNHNY, CDR2 SVGAGI (reference sequence). CDR3 sequence: CASSYAGRRANYGYTF. As DNA, the CDR3 is TGTGCCAGCAGTTACGCGGGACGGAGAGCTAACTATGGCTACACCTTC.

The V and J genes are TRBV7-2 and TRBJ2-7; weak D call: TRBD1 (5 bases). V dropped 2 bases and J dropped 2 bases, with 10 bases sitting between them. The CDR3 contains 14 residues. Germline V gene lookup returns CDR1 SGHTA and CDR2 FQGNSA. This chain's CDR3 is CASSLRQLAYEQYF. Written as DNA, the CDR3 is TGTGCCAGCAGCTTAAGACAGTTGGCCTACGAGCAGTACTTC.

The CDR3 spells CASRYRDSTSPLHF. CDR3 coding DNA: TGTGCCAGCAGGTACCGGGACAGCACTTCACCCCTCCACTTT. The chain joins TRBV27 to TRBJ1-6, with TRBD1 identical over 7 bases. From germline, CDR1 is MNHEY and CDR2 SMNVEV (reference sequence). V was pared by 6 bases and J by 9 bases, with 8 bases of the junction left unmatched. The CDR3 contains 14 residues.

The gene calls are TRBV18 and TRBJ1-1, with a possible D match to TRBD1 (5 bases). CDR3 size: 17 residues. The germline V gene encodes CDR1 KGHSH and CDR2 LQKENI. Trimming cost V 3 bases and J 4 bases, with 21 bases left between them. CDR3 coding DNA: TGTGCCAGCTCACCGTTGGGGACGCCTGGGCGGGGCACTGAAGCTTTCTTT. The encoded protein is CASSPLGTPGRGTEAFF.

This sequence joins TRBV6-4 and TRBJ2-6, with D unclear. The CDR3 spans 16 residues. Germline V CDR1 and CDR2: MRHNA, SNTAGT. Trimming removed 3 bases at V and 0 bases at J, with 9 bases between. In DNA form, the CDR3 reads TGTGCCAGCAGTGAACGGCAGCGCTCTGGGGCCAACGTCCTGACTTTC. Residues: CASSERQRSGANVLTF.

The rearrangement joins TRBV12-2 to TRBJ2-5; the table calls TRBD2, which could not be checked here. TRBV12-2 corresponds to a pseudogene. This CDR3 comprises 10 residues. CDR3 in DNA: TGTGCAAGTCGCTCCCCCGCCCAGTACTTC. It encodes CASRSPAQYF.

The chain employs TRBV18 and TRBJ1-2; 7 bases agree with TRBD1. Trimming at V came to 3 bases and at J to 2 bases, leaving 6 bases not matched to a gene. The CDR3 has 15 amino acids. Germline CDR1 KGHSH, CDR2 LQKENI. DNA for the CDR3: TGTGCCAGCTCACCTGATGGGACAGCAAACTATGGCTACACCTTC. It specifies CASSPDGTANYGYTF. The whole variable domain, filled in from reference TRBV18 and TRBJ1-2, reads NAGVMQNPRHLVRRRGQEARLRCSPMKGHSHVYWYRQLPEEGLKFMVYLQKENIIDESGMPKERFSAEFPKEGPSILRIQQVVRGDSAAYFCASSPDGTANYGYTFGSGTRLTVV.

This clone has a single count. This sequence joins TRBV18 and TRBJ2-2, with 9 nucleotides matching TRBD1. Trimming at V came to 6 bases and at J to 6 bases, leaving 11 bases not matched to a gene. Germline V gene sequence: CDR1 KGHSH, CDR2 LQKENI. The CDR3 is 16 amino acids. CDR3 coding DNA: TGTGCCAGCTCGTTGGGGACAGGGATGGTCGCCGGGGAGCTGTTTTTT. It translates to CASSLGTGMVAGELFF.